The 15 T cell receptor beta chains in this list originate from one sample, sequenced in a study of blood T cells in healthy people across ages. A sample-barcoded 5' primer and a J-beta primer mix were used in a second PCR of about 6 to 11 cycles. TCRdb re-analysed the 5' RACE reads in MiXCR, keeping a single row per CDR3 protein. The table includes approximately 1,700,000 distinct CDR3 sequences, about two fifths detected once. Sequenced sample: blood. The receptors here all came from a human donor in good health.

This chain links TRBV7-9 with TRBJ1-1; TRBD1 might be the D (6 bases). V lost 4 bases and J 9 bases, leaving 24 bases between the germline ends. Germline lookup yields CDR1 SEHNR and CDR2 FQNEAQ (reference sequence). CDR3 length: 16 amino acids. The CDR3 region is CASSSLPGPDRLKAFF. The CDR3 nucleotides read TGTGCCAGCAGCTCATTGCCGGGACCCGACAGGCTAAAAGCTTTCTTT.

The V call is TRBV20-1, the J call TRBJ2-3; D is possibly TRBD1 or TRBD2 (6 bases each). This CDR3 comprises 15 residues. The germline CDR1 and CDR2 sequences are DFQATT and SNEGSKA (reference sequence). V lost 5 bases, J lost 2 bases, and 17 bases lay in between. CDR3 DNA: TGCAGTGCTGGGGTTGGTGGGGGGCCCACAGATACGCAGTATTTT. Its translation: CSAGVGGGPTDTQYF.

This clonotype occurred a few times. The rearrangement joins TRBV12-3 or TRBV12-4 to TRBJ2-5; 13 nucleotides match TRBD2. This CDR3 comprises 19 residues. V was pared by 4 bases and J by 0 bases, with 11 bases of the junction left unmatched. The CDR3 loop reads CASSWFFGTSGDNQETQYF. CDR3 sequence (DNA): TGTGCCAGCAGTTGGTTCTTTGGGACTAGCGGGGACAACCAAGAGACCCAGTACTTC.

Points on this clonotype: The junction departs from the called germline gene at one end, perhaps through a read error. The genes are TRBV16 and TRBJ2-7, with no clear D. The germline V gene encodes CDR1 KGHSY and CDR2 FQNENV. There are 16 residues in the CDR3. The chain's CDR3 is CVSSPQTFGGFYEQYF. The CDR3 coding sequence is TGTGTCAGCAGCCCCCAGACATTTGGCGGTTTTTACGAGCAGTACTTC.

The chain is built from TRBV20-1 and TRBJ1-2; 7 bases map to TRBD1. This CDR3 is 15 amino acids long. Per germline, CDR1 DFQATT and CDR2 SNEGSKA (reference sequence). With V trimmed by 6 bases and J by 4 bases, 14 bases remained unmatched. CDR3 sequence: CSARRDVQGPYGYTF. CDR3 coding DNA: TGCAGTGCCCGTCGAGATGTACAGGGGCCCTATGGCTACACCTTC.

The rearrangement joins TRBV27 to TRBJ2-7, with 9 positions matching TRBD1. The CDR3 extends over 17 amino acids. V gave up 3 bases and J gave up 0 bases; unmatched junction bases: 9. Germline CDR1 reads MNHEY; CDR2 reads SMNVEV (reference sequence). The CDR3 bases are TGTGCCAGCAGTTTTGGCCCCGGGACAGGGAGCTCCTACGAGCAGTACTTC. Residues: CASSFGPGTGSSYEQYF.

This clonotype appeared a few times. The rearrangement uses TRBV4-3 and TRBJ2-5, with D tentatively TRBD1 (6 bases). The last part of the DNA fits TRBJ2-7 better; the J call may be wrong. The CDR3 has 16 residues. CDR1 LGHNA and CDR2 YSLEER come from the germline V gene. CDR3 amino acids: CASSQSSLQGTYEQYF. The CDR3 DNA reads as TGCGCCAGCAGCCAGTCTAGTTTACAGGGAACCTACGAGCAGTACTTC.

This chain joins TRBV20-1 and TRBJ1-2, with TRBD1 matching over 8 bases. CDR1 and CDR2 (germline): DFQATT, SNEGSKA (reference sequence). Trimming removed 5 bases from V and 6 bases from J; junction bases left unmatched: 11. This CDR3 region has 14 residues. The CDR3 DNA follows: TGCAGTGCTCCAAACCCGGACAGGGAAAATGGCTACACCTTC. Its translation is CSAPNPDRENGYTF.

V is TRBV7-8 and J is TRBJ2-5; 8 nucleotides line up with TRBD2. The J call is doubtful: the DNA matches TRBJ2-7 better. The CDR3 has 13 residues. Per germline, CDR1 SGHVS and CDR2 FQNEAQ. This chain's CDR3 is CASSRGLVDEQYF. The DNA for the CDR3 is TGTGCCAGCAGCCGGGGACTAGTGGACGAGCAGTACTTC.

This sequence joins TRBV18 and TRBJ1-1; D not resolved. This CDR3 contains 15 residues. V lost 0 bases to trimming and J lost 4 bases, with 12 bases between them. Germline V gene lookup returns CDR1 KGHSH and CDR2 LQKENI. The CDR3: CASSPPGRASTEAFF. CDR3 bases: TGTGCCAGCTCACCACCAGGGCGGGCTAGCACTGAAGCTTTCTTT.

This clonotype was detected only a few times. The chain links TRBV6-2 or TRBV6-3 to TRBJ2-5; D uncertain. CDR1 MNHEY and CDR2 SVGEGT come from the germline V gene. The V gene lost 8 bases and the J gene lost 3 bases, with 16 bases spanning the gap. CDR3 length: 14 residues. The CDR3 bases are TGTGCCAGCGGCGAGAAGCGTTCAGAAGAGACCCAGTACTTC. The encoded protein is CASGEKRSEETQYF.

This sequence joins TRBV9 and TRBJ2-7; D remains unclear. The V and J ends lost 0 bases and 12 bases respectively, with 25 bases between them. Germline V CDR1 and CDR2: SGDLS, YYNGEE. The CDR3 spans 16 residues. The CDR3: CASSVGDSGSQETLYF. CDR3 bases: TGTGCCAGCAGCGTAGGCGATTCCGGATCGCAAGAGACCCTGTACTTC.

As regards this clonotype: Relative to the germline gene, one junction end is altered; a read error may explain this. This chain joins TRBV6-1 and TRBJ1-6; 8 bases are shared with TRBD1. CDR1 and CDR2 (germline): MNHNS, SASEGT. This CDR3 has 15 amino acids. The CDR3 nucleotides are TGTGCCAGCAGAGAAGTCGTGACAGGGGTTTCACCCCTCCACTTT. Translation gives CASREVVTGVSPLHF.

This CDR3 reads CASSNTGSGELFF. In nucleotides, the CDR3 is TGCGCCAGCAGCAACACAGGGTCCGGGGAGCTGTTTTTT. This chain links TRBV5-1 with TRBJ2-2; D perhaps matches TRBD1 (6 bases). Deletions cut 4 bases from V and 6 bases from J, with 10 bases between. The CDR3 extends over 13 amino acids. The germline gives CDR1 SGHRS, CDR2 YFSETQ.

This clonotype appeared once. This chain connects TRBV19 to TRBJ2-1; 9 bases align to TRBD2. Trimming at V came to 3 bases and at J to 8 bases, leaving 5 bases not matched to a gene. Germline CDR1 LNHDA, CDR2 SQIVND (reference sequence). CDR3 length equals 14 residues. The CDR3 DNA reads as TGTGCCAGTAGTATTCAGCGGGGGGCCGATGAGCAGTTCTTC. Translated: CASSIQRGADEQFF.